Described below is a single TCR beta chain sequence and its context. Its specificity is not known. PCR was performed using 60 Vbeta and 13 Jbeta primers. Clones were read by immunoSEQ multiplex PCR, and TCRdb kept only the in-frame ones, dropping some. The sample includes 150,000 or so clones, approximately 72% of them seen just once. The source of the sample is a study of cytomegalovirus exposure and HLA in healthy donors. Study outcomes and limitations: A later analysis linked a missense DCLRE1C variant to TCR beta V- and J-gene trimming.

The sequence came from a man between 18 and 29 years old in good health and CMV-seronegative. Sequencing used PBMCs.

The CDR3 protein is CASSQAVGTLNTEAFF. CDR3 nucleotides: TGTGCCAGCAGCCAGGCCGTCGGGACTCTAAACACTGAAGCTTTCTTT. This chain connects TRBV27 to TRBJ1-1, with D perhaps TRBD1 (5 bases). V was shortened by 6 bases and J by 2 bases, with 19 bases between the two germline ends. There are 16 residues in the CDR3. Germline lookup yields CDR1 MNHEY and CDR2 SMNVEV (reference sequence).